The clone carrying this T cell receptor (beta chain) was found many times. Its matching antigen is unknown. Patients with uncontrolled infections, other autoimmune diseases, pregnancy or lactation were excluded. Diagnosis rested on symptoms, serum thyroxine and TRAb, thyroid ultrasound, and orbital computed tomography. V gave up 4 bases and J gave up 5 bases; unmatched junction bases: 10. The CDR3 spans 15 residues. CDR1 is DFQATT and CDR2 is SNEGSKA in the germline V gene (reference sequence). Using RNA transcripts as the source, TCR beta CDR3 regions were amplified. In the first-round RT-PCR of the TCR CDR3, the HTBI primer set was used. TCRdb independently ran MiXCR on the multiplex PCR reads; one entry per CDR3 protein. Of about 380,000 distinct CDR3 sequences in the sample, 18% were seen once. The data belong to a study of T cells in Graves' hyperthyroidism and ophthalmopathy. General study results and limits: The model forecast ophthalmopathy, anticipating it by a median about six months before onset. Most clonotypes expanded in the thyroid (above 0.001) were also present in blood.

The sample consisted of blood. The sequence derives from a man aged 18 to 35 with Graves' ophthalmopathy. This sequence joins TRBV20-1 and TRBJ2-1, with TRBD1 identical over 8 bases. This CDR3 is CSAKLRTGYDNEQFF. Written as DNA, the CDR3 is TGCAGTGCTAAGTTGCGGACAGGGTATGACAATGAGCAGTTCTTC.